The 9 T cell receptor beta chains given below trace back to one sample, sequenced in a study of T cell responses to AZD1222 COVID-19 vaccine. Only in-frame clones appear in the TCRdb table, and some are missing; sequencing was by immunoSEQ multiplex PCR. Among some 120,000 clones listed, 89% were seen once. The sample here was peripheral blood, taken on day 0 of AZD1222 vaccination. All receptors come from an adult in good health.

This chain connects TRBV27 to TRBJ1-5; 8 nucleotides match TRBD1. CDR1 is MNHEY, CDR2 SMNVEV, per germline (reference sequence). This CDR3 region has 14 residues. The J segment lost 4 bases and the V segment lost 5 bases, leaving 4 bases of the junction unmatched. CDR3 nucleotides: TGTGCCAGCAGTCAACAGGGGGGAAATCAGCCCCAGCATTTT. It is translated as CASSQQGGNQPQHF.

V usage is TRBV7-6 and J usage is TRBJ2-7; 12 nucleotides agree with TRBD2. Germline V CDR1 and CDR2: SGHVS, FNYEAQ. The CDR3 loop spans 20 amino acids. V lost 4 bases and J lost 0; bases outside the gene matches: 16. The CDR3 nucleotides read TGTGCCAGCAGCTCCACTCTAGCGGGAGGGCTCAGTGAGGTCTCCTACGAGCAGTACTTC. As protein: CASSSTLAGGLSEVSYEQYF.

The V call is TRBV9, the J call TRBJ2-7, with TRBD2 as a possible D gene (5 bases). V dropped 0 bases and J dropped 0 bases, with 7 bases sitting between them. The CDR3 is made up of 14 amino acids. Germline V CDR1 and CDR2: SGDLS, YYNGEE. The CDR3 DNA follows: TGTGCCAGCAGCGTAGAAGCGGTCTCCTACGAGCAGTACTTC. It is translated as CASSVEAVSYEQYF.

CDR3 region: CASSEESGAAYGYTF. CDR3 in DNA: TGTGCCAGCAGTGAAGAGTCCGGGGCAGCCTATGGCTACACCTTC. This chain uses TRBV2 with TRBJ1-2, with D perhaps matching TRBD1 (5 bases). Trimming pared 1 base from V and 4 bases from J, leaving 13 bases between. CDR1 is SNHLY, CDR2 FYNNEI, per germline. This CDR3 contains 15 residues. Based on the CDR3 plus reference TRBV2 and TRBJ1-2, the full variable domain is EPEVTQTPSHQVTQMGQEVILRCVPISNHLYFYWYRQILGQKVEFLVSFYNNEISEKSEIFDDQFSVERPDGSNFTLKIRSTKLEDSAMYFCASSEESGAAYGYTFGSGTRLTVV.

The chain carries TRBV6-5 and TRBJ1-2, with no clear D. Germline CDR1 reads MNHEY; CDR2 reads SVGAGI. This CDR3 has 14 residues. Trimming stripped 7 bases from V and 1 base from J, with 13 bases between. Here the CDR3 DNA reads TGTGCCAGCAAGGTCGGACGTTATAACTATGGCTACACCTTC. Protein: CASKVGRYNYGYTF.

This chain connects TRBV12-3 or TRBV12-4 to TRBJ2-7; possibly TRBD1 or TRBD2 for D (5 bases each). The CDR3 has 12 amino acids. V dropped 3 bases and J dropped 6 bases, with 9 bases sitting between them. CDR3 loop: CASSFGGSEQYF. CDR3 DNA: TGTGCCAGCAGTTTTGGGGGAAGCGAGCAGTACTTC.

CDR3 sequence: CSASGLAGVVQETQYF. The DNA for the CDR3 is TGCAGTGCTAGTGGGCTAGCGGGAGTCGTTCAAGAGACCCAGTACTTC. The rearrangement joins TRBV20-1 to TRBJ2-5; TRBD2 agrees at 10 bases. J was trimmed by 2 bases and V by 3 bases; bases with no gene match: 9. CDR3 length equals 16 residues. Germline CDR1 and CDR2: DFQATT and SNEGSKA (reference sequence).

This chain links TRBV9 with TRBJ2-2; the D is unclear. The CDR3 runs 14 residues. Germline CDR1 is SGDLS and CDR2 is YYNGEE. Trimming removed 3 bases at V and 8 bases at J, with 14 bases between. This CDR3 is CASSGQIGYGELFF. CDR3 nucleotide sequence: TGTGCCAGCAGCGGGCAGATAGGGTATGGGGAGCTGTTTTTT.

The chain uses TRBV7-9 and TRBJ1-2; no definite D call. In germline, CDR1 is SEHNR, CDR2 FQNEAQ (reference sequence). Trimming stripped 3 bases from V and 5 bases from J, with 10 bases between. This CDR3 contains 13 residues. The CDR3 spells CASSLTVRYGYTF. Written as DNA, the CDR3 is TGTGCCAGCAGCTTGACCGTTAGGTATGGCTACACCTTC.